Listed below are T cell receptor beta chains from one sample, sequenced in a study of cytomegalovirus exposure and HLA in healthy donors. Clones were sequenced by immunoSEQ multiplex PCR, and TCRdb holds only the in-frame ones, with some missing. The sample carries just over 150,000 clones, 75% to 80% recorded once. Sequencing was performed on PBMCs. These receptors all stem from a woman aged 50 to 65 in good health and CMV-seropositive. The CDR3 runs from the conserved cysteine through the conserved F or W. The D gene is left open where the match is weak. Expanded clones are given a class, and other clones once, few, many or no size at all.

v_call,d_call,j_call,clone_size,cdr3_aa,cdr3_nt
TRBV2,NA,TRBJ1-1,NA,CASRLTESMNTEAFF,TGTGCCAGCAGACTGACAGAATCAATGAACACTGAAGCTTTCTTT
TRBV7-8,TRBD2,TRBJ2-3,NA,CASSLARTSGGSTDTQYF,TGTGCCAGCAGCTTAGCGCGAACTAGCGGGGGGAGCACAGATACGCAGTATTTT
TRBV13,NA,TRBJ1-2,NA,CASSLRSGMNYGYTF,TGTGCCAGCAGCTTGCGGTCAGGGATGAACTATGGCTACACCTTC
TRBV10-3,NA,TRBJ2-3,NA,CATLGRLATDTQYF,TGTGCCACCCTAGGGCGGCTAGCCACAGATACGCAGTATTTT
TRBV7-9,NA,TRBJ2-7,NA,CASSSRDGGYEQYF,TGTGCCAGCAGCAGCCGGGACGGGGGCTACGAGCAGTACTTC
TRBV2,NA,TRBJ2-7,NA,CASSEPGDYEQYF,TGTGCCAGCAGTGAACCCGGGGACTACGAGCAGTACTTC
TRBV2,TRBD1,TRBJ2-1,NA,CASSGDSYNEQFF,TGTGCCAGCAGTGGGGACAGTTACAATGAGCAGTTCTTC
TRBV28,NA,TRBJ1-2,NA,CASRRTGNYGYTF,TGTGCCAGCAGAAGAACAGGGAATTATGGCTACACCTTC
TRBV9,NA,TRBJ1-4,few,CASSATPGQNEKLFF,TGTGCCAGCAGCGCGACACCAGGACAAAATGAAAAACTGTTTTTT
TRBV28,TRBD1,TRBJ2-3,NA,CASSSDRGHGTDTQYF,TGTGCCAGCAGCTCCGACAGGGGGCATGGCACAGATACGCAGTATTTT
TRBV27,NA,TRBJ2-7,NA,CASSLSKVSSATYEQYF,TGTGCCAGCAGTTTATCGAAGGTTTCCAGCGCTACCTACGAGCAGTACTTC
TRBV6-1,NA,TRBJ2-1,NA,CASSERYRYNEQFF,TGTGCCAGCAGTGAAAGGTACAGATACAATGAGCAGTTCTTC
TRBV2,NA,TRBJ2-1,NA,CASKGTSSYNEQFF,TGTGCCAGCAAGGGAACTAGCTCCTACAATGAGCAGTTCTTC
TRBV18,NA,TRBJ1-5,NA,CASSQGGGNQPQHF,TGTGCCAGCTCACAGGGGGGGGGCAATCAGCCCCAGCATTTT
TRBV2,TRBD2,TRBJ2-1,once,CASRARMTSDYNEQFF,TGTGCCAGCAGGGCAAGGATGACTAGCGACTACAATGAGCAGTTCTTC
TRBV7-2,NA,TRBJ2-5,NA,CASSLGGGSTETQYF,TGTGCCAGCAGCTTAGGCGGTGGTAGTACAGAGACCCAGTACTTC
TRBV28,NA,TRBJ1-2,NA,CASSFGGVGGSYGYTF,TGTGCCAGCAGTTTTGGGGGCGTAGGAGGTTCCTATGGCTACACCTTC
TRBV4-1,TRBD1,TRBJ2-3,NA,CASSRPGQGATDTQYF,TGCGCCAGCAGCCGACCTGGACAGGGCGCCACAGATACGCAGTATTTT
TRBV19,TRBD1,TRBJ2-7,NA,CASSIARGLYEQYF,TGTGCCAGTAGTATAGCCAGGGGGCTTTACGAGCAGTACTTC
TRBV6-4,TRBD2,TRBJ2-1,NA,CASSDTASGDEQFF,TGTGCCAGCAGTGACACGGCTAGCGGGGATGAGCAGTTCTTC
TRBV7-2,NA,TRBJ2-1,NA,CASSLSSYNEQFF,TGTGCCAGCAGCTTATCTAGCTACAATGAGCAGTTCTTC
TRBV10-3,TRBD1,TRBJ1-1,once,CAISDPGTENTEAFF,TGTGCCATCAGTGACCCCGGGACAGAGAACACTGAAGCTTTCTTT
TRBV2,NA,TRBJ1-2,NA,CASSYGRRSRYGYTF,TGTGCCAGCAGCTACGGACGGAGGTCTCGGTATGGCTACACCTTC
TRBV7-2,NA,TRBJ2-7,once,CASSSGPLGGFEQYF,TGTGCCAGCAGCTCCGGACCCCTGGGAGGATTCGAGCAGTACTTC
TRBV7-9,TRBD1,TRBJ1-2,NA,CASSPSLGTGGHGYGYTF,TGTGCCAGCAGCCCTTCACTCGGGACAGGGGGCCATGGCTATGGCTACACCTTC
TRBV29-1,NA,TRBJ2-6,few,CSVVLGNSGANVLTF,TGCAGCGTTGTTCTCGGGAACTCTGGGGCCAACGTCCTGACTTTC
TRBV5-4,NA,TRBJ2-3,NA,CASSLSSETDTQYF,TGTGCCAGCAGCTTGTCCAGCGAGACAGATACGCAGTATTTT
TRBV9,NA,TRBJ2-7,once,CASSVEPGISYEQYF,TGTGCCAGCAGCGTAGAACCAGGGATCTCCTACGAGCAGTACTTC
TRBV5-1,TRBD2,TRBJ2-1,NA,CASSLTESGGFSSYNEQFF,TGCGCCAGCAGCTTGACTGAGTCCGGGGGGTTCAGCTCCTACAATGAGCAGTTCTTC
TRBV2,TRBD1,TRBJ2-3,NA,CASSKTGGADTQYF,TGTGCCAGCAGTAAGACAGGGGGGGCAGATACGCAGTATTTT
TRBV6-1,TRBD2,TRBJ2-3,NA,CASSAAGGPSRTDTQYF,TGTGCCAGCAGTGCTGCGGGAGGGCCGTCCCGCACAGATACGCAGTATTTT
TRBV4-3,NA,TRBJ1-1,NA,CASSQDKGYNTEAFF,TGCGCCAGCAGCCAAGATAAGGGGTATAACACTGAAGCTTTCTTT
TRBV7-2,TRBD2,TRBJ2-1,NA,CASSLVSGGLYNEQFF,TGTGCCAGCAGCTTAGTATCGGGGGGGTTGTACAATGAGCAGTTCTTC
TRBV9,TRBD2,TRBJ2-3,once,CASSPRLAGVTDTQYF,TGTGCCAGCAGCCCCCGACTAGCGGGGGTCACAGATACGCAGTATTTT
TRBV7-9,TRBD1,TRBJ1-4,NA,CASSSGQGTEKLFF,TGTGCCAGCAGCTCGGGACAGGGCACCGAAAAACTGTTTTTT
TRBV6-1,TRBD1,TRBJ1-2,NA,CASTLTGGLGYTF,TGTGCCAGCACTTTGACAGGGGGGCTTGGCTACACCTTC
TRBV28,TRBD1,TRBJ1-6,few,CATHEDRWIGVRNSPLHF,TGTGCCACCCATGAGGACAGGTGGATAGGGGTGCGTAATTCACCCCTCCACTTT
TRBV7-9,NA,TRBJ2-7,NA,CASSLPGVYEQYF,TGTGCCAGCAGCTTACCGGGAGTCTACGAGCAGTACTTC
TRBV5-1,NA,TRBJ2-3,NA,CASSFGLALDTQYF,TGCGCCAGCAGCTTCGGCCTAGCGTTGGATACGCAGTATTTT
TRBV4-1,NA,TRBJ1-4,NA,CASSRLQGEGEKLFF,TGCGCCAGCAGCCGATTACAGGGCGAGGGTGAAAAACTGTTTTTT
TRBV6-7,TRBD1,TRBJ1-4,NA,CAVNRGRTNEKLFF,TGTGCCGTCAACAGGGGGCGGACTAATGAAAAACTGTTTTTT
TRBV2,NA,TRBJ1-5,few,CASSVGGVATQPQHF,TGTGCCAGCAGTGTGGGCGGGGTAGCGACTCAGCCCCAGCATTTT
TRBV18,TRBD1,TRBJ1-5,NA,CASSPQGDQPQHF,TGTGCCAGCTCACCTCAGGGGGATCAGCCCCAGCATTTT
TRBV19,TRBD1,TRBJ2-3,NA,CASSIVVMGQGTSNPSTDTQYF,TGTGCCAGTAGTATAGTCGTTATGGGACAGGGGACTTCCAACCCTAGCACAGATACGCAGTATTTT
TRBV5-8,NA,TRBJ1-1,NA,CASSLGQGVTEAFF,TGTGCCAGCAGCCTGGGACAAGGGGTCACTGAAGCTTTCTTT
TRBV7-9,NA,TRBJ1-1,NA,CASSRGTPGEAFF,TGTGCCAGCAGCCGTGGGACACCAGGGGAGGCTTTCTTT
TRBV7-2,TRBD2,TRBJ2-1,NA,CASVAGVQRDEQFF,TGTGCCAGCGTAGCGGGGGTTCAGAGGGATGAGCAGTTCTTC
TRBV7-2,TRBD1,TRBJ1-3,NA,CASSYGTGGVGTIYF,TGTGCCAGCAGCTACGGGACAGGCGGAGTAGGCACCATATATTTT
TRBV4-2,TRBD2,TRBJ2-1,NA,CASSQDLELLAGIYEQFF,TGTGCCAGCAGCCAAGATTTGGAACTTCTAGCGGGAATCTATGAGCAGTTCTTC
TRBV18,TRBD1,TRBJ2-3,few,CASSPGKGQEIYTQYF,TGTGCCAGCTCACCAGGTAAAGGACAGGAGATCTATACGCAGTATTTT
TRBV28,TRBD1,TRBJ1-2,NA,CASSFQGGLTGYGYTF,TGTGCCAGCAGTTTCCAGGGGGGACTCACGGGCTATGGCTACACCTTC
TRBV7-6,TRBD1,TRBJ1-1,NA,CASSFSTGRATEAFF,TGTGCCAGCAGCTTTTCGACAGGGCGGGCCACTGAAGCTTTCTTT